What follows are 3 T cell receptor beta chains derived from one specimen sequenced in a study of glioma-infiltrating T cells. The iRepertoire nested amplicon-rescue multiplex PCR amplified TCR alpha and beta CDR3s from RNA. From the multiplex PCR reads, TCRdb called clonotypes with MiXCR, one entry per CDR3 protein. The data show 300,000 to 450,000 distinct CDR3 sequences, about two fifths seen once. Material: glioma tissue, nonneoplastic brain tissue, or PBMCs (not recorded which). All receptors come from a human donor with low-grade glioma or glioblastoma, undergoing nonglioma brain surgery, or in good health (not recorded which).

With regard to this clonotype: Since a much larger clone is just one base distant, this may be a read error. The rearrangement joins TRBV28 to TRBJ2-5; D might be TRBD1 or TRBD2, each matching 5 bases. The germline CDR1 and CDR2 sequences are MDHEN and SYDVKM. The CDR3 is made up of 13 amino acids. The CDR3 reads CASRRGPRKTKYF. The CDR3, as DNA: TGTGCCAGCAGACGGGGACCTAGGAAGACCAAGTACTTC.

The chain recombines TRBV12-3 or TRBV12-4 with TRBJ2-6, with TRBD1 matching 8 bases. With V trimmed by 6 bases and J by 1 base, 8 bases remained unmatched. CDR3 size: 17 residues. The CDR3 DNA sequence: TGTGCCAGCAGCTACAGGGGGACCGGATCTGGGGCCAACGTCCTGACTTTC. Translating gives CASSYRGTGSGANVLTF.

J is TRBJ1-5 and V is TRBV5-5, with D hard to call. The V gene lost 4 bases and the J gene lost 5 bases, with 19 bases spanning the gap. Germline V CDR1 and CDR2: SGHKS, YYEKEE (reference sequence). The CDR3 consists of 16 residues. The DNA of the CDR3 is TGTGCCAGCAGCAAAGAAGCAACGACTTTCCATCAGCCCCAGCATTTT. It translates to CASSKEATTFHQPQHF.